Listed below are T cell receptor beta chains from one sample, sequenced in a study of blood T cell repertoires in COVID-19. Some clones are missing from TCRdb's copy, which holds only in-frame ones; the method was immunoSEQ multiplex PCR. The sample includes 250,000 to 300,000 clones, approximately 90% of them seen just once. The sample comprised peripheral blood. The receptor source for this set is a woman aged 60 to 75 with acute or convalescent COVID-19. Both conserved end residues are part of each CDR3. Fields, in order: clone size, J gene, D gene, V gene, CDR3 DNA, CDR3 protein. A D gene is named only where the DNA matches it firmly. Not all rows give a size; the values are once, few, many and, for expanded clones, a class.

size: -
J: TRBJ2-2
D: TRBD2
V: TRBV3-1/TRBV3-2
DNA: TGTGCCAGCAGCCAAGGGAGGACTAGCGGGAAGAAGGACGCGAACACCGGGGAGCTGTTTTTT
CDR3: CASSQGRTSGKKDANTGELFF

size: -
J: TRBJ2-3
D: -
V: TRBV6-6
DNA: TGTGCCAGCAGTTTCAGGGAAGATACGCAGTATTTT
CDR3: CASSFREDTQYF

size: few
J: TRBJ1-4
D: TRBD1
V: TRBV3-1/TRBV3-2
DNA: TGTGCCAGCAGCCGACAGGGTAATGAAAAACTGTTTTTT
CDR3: CASSRQGNEKLFF

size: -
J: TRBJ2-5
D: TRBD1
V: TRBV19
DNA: TGTGCCAGTAGTGCGGACAGGGGAAGAGAGACCCAGTACTTC
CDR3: CASSADRGRETQYF

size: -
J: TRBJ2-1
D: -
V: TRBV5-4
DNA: TGTGCCAGCAGCTTGGAAACAAATGAGCAGTTCTTC
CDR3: CASSLETNEQFF

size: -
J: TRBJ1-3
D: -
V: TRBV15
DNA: TGTGCCACCAGCAGAGAGCAGGCCGTATTGAACACCATATATTTT
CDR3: CATSREQAVLNTIYF

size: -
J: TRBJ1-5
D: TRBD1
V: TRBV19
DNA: TGTGCCAGTAGTATGTTTGGGGACAGGGCTCAGCCCCAGCATTTT
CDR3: CASSMFGDRAQPQHF

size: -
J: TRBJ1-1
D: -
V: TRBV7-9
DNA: TGTGCCAGCAGCTTAGGGCAGGCCAACACTGAAGCTTTCTTT
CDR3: CASSLGQANTEAFF

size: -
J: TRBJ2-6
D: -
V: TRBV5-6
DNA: TGTGCCAGCGCCTGGGGGGGCCGCACCGGGGCCAACGTCCTGACTTTC
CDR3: CASAWGGRTGANVLTF

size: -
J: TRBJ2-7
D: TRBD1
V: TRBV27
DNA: TGTGCCAGCAGCCCCGGACAGGGCTACGAGCAGTACTTC
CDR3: CASSPGQGYEQYF

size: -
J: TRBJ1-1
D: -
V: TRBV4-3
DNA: TGCGCCAGCAGCCAAGACTCCAGGGAGAACACTGAAGCTTTCTTT
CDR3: CASSQDSRENTEAFF

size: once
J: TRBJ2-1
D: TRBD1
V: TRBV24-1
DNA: TGTGCCACCAGTGATCCTCATAGACAGGGCCTCTCCTACAATGAGCAGTTCTTC
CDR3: CATSDPHRQGLSYNEQFF

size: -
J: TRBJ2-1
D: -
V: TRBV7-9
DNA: TGTGCCAGCACGGAACACCTAGTTATGAATGAGCAGTTCTTC
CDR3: CASTEHLVMNEQFF

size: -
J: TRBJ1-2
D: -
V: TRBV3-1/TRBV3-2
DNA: TGTGCCAGCAGCCAAGATCTCTCGGCGGTAGACCTCTATGGCTACACCTTC
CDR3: CASSQDLSAVDLYGYTF

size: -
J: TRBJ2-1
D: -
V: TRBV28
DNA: TGTGCCAGCAGTCCCCGGGGGGGGACAGGGAATAGCCATGAGCAGTTCTTC
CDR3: CASSPRGGTGNSHEQFF

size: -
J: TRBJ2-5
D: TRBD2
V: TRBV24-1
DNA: TGTGCCACCAGTGACCGTATAGCGGGAGTGGAGACCCAGTACTTC
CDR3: CATSDRIAGVETQYF

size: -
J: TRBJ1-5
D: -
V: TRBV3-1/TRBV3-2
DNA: TGTGCCAGCAGCCAAGATCCCGGTCTAGGCAATCAGCCCCAGCATTTT
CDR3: CASSQDPGLGNQPQHF

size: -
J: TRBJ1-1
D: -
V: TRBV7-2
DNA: TGTGCCAGCAACCGGGGGGCAGGGAACTCAGCTTTCTTT
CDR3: CASNRGAGNSAFF

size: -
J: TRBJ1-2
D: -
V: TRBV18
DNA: TGTGCCAGCTCACCCGGGGATGGATCTTATGGCTACACCTTC
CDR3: CASSPGDGSYGYTF

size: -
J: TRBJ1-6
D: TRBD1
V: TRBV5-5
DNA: TGTGCCAGCAGCCCCCGGGGGACAGGGACGAATAATTCACCCCTCCACTTT
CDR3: CASSPRGTGTNNSPLHF

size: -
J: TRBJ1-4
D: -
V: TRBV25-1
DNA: TGTGCCAGCAGTTTTTCCGATGAAAAACTGTTTTTT
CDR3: CASSFSDEKLFF

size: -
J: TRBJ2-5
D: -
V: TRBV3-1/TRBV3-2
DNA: TGTGCCAGCAGCCAAGATGGGCGTAAAGAGACCCAGTACTTC
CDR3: CASSQDGRKETQYF

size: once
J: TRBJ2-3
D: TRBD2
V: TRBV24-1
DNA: TGTGCCACCGCAAGTAGCGGGGGGGCAGTAGATACGCAGTATTTT
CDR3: CATASSGGAVDTQYF

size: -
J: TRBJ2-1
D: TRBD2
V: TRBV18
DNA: TGTGCCAGCACACCGGGGGGATACAATGAGCAGTTCTTC
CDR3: CASTPGGYNEQFF

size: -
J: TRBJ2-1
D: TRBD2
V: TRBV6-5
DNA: TGTGCCGTCCGCGGGCTAGCGGGAGGGGTCAATGAGCAGTTCTTC
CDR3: CAVRGLAGGVNEQFF

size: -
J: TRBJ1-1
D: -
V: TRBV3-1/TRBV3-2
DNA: TGTGCCAGCAGCCATGGGGGCGCGAACACTGAAGCTTTCTTT
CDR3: CASSHGGANTEAFF

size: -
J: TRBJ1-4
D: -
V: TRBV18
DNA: TGTGCCAGCTCACCAGGGTTCGGCGGTAATGAAAAACTGTTTTTT
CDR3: CASSPGFGGNEKLFF

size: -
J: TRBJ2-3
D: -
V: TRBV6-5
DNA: TGTGCCAGCAAGGATGGCGCGGCCGGAGATACGCAGTATTTT
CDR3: CASKDGAAGDTQYF

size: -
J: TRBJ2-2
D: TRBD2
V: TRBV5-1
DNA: TGCGCCAGCAGCTTACTAGCGGGGAACACCGGGGAGCTGTTTTTT
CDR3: CASSLLAGNTGELFF

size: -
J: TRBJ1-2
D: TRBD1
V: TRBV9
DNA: TGTGCCAGCAGCTTCTCGACAGGGAACTATGGCTACACCTTC
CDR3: CASSFSTGNYGYTF

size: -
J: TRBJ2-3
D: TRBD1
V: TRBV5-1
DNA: TGCGCCAGCAGCTTGACGGGACAGCTCACAGATACGCAGTATTTT
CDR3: CASSLTGQLTDTQYF

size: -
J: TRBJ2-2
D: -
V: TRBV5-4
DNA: TGTGCCAGCAGCTTGGGACAGAACACCGGGGAGCTGTTTTTT
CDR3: CASSLGQNTGELFF

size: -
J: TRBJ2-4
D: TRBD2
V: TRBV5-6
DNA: TGTGCCAGCAGCTTACTAGCGGGGGATAAAAACATTCAGTACTTC
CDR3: CASSLLAGDKNIQYF

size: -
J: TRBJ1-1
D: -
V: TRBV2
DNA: TGTGCCAGCAGTTTTCAAAGGGGGATAGGGACTGAAGCTTTCTTT
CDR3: CASSFQRGIGTEAFF

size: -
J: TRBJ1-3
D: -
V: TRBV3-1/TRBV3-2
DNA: TGTGCCAGCAGCCCGACAGACTCTGGAAACACCATATATTTT
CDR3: CASSPTDSGNTIYF

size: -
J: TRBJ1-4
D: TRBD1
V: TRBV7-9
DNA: TGTGCCAGCAGCTTGGGACAGGGAGCGGGTAATGAAAAACTGTTTTTT
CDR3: CASSLGQGAGNEKLFF

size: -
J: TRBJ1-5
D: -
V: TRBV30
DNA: TGTGCCTGGAGTGTGGGGGGGCATCAGCCCCAGCATTTT
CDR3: CAWSVGGHQPQHF

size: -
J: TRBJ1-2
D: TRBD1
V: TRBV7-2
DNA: TGTGCCAGCAGCCGGTCGACAGGGAACTATGGCTACACCTTC
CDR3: CASSRSTGNYGYTF

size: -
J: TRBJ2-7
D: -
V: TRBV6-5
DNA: TGTGCCAGCAGTTACCCCCGGACAGCGGGGTCCTACGAGCAGTACTTC
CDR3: CASSYPRTAGSYEQYF

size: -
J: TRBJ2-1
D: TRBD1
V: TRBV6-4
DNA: TGTGCCAGCAGTCCGATGTCCCGGGACAGGGGAAGGCAGTTCTTC
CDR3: CASSPMSRDRGRQFF

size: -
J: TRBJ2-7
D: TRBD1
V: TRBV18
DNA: TGTGCCAGCTCAGCCCAGGGGGCGACCCCTGGGAACGAGCAGTACTTC
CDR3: CASSAQGATPGNEQYF

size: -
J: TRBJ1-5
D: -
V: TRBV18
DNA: TGTGCCAGCTCACCACTTGCGGGGGCTCAAAATCAGCCCCAGCATTTT
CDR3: CASSPLAGAQNQPQHF

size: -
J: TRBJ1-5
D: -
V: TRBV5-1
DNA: TGCGCCAGCACCCCAACAGGGCAACTTGATCAGCCCCAGCATTTT
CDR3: CASTPTGQLDQPQHF

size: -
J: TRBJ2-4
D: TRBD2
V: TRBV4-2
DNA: TGTGCCAGCAGACCATCCGCAGGGCGCGGGGGTAAAAACATTCAGTACTTC
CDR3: CASRPSAGRGGKNIQYF

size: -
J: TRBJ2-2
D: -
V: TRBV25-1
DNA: TGTGCCAGCAGTTCCCCTGCGGGACTGACCGGGGAGCTGTTTTTT
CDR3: CASSSPAGLTGELFF

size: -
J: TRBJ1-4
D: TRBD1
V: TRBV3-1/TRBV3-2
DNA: TGTGCCAGCAGCCATCAGGGGGCTGGGGAAAAACTGTTTTTT
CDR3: CASSHQGAGEKLFF

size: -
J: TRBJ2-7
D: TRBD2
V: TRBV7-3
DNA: TGTGCCAGCAGCTATCTAGCGGGAGGCACCTACGAGCAGTACTTC
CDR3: CASSYLAGGTYEQYF

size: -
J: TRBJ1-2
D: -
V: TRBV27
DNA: TGTGCCAGCAGTTTATTCCGAGATGGCTACACCTTC
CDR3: CASSLFRDGYTF

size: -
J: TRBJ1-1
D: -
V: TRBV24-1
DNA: TGTGCCACCAGTCCCGGAGATTTGAACACTGAAGCTTTCTTT
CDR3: CATSPGDLNTEAFF

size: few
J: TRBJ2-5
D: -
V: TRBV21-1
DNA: TGTGCCAGCAAGGAGAGAGAGACCCAGTACTTC
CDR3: CASKERETQYF

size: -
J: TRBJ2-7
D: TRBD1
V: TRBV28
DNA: TGTGCCAGCAGACCCGCCGGGACAGGGGGACTCTACGAGCAGTACTTC
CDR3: CASRPAGTGGLYEQYF